The 5 T cell receptor beta chains below all came from one sample that was sequenced in a study of blood T cell repertoires in COVID-19. Libraries were prepared by immunoSEQ multiplex PCR; TCRdb keeps only in-frame clonotypes and omits some of them. The table has 200,000 to 250,000 clones, roughly 80% seen once. The sequencing sample was made of PBMCs or T cells enriched from blood (not recorded which). These receptors all stem from a woman aged 40 to 50 with acute COVID-19.

The J gene is TRBJ1-5, the V gene TRBV11-2; D gene unclear. V was cut by 3 bases and J by 7 bases, with 10 bases left in between. The CDR3 consists of 13 residues. Germline V gene lookup returns CDR1 SGHAT and CDR2 FQNNGV. CDR3 in amino acids: CASSFGSGQPQHF. CDR3 coding DNA: TGTGCCAGCAGCTTTGGCAGCGGGCAGCCCCAGCATTTT.

The chain uses TRBV3-1 (or the pseudogene TRBV3-2) and TRBJ1-2, with a tentative D call TRBD1 (6 bases). The germline gives CDR1 LGHDT, CDR2 YNNKEL (reference sequence). The CDR3 is made up of 14 amino acids. Deletions cut 2 bases from V and 6 bases from J, with 13 bases between. This chain's CDR3 is CASSQLGRGDGYTF. CDR3 nucleotide sequence: TGTGCCAGCAGCCAATTAGGGAGGGGGGATGGCTACACCTTC.

This chain links TRBV11-1 with TRBJ2-3, with TRBD2 matching 11 bases. Germline assignment: CDR1 SGHAT and CDR2 FQDESV (reference sequence). V lost 2 bases to trimming and J lost 3 bases; unmatched junction nucleotides: 1. The CDR3 is 15 amino acids. DNA of the CDR3: TGTGCCAGCAGCTTAAGGACTAGCGGGACAGATACGCAGTATTTT. Translating it yields CASSLRTSGTDTQYF.

This sequence joins TRBV27 and TRBJ2-5; a possible D gene is TRBD2 (6 bases). V gave up 6 bases and J gave up 3 bases, with 17 bases separating them. The CDR3 contains 15 residues. The germline V gene has CDR1 MNHEY and CDR2 SMNVEV (reference sequence). In DNA form, the CDR3 reads TGTGCCAGCAGACCCCGGGGGAACGTTAAAGAGACCCAGTACTTC. Translating it yields CASRPRGNVKETQYF.

This chain links TRBV27 with TRBJ1-1; 7 bases are shared with TRBD1. From germline, CDR1 is MNHEY and CDR2 SMNVEV (reference sequence). J lost 5 bases, V lost 3 bases, and 9 bases had no gene match. CDR3 length equals 15 residues. The CDR3 region has the DNA TGTGCCAGCAGTTTCTCCGACAGGGTGGGGACTGAAGCTTTCTTT. Translating it yields CASSFSDRVGTEAFF.